Each of the 14 T cell receptor beta chains below was sequenced from the same sample in a study of T cells in Graves' hyperthyroidism and ophthalmopathy. Researchers took RNA transcripts and amplified the TCR beta CDR3 regions from them. HTBI primers were employed in a first-round RT-PCR of the TCR CDR3. Each CDR3 protein is one row after TCRdb ran MiXCR on the multiplex PCR reads. The sample lists hundreds of thousands of distinct CDR3 sequences, about 45% occurring once. Sequences were obtained from peripheral blood or thyroid tissue (not recorded which). Receptor source: an adult man with Graves' disease, either hyperthyroidism or ophthalmopathy (not recorded which).

J is TRBJ2-7 and V is TRBV6-1; the match to TRBD2 covers 15 bases. The CDR3 has 15 amino acids. The germline V gene encodes CDR1 MNHNS and CDR2 SASEGT. The junction had 6 bases not matched to a gene; V was cut back by 5 bases and J by 7 bases. The CDR3 sequence: CASSQLGLAGGEQYF. CDR3 sequence (DNA): TGTGCCAGCAGTCAGCTGGGACTAGCGGGAGGAGAGCAGTACTTC.

This chain uses TRBV7-4 with TRBJ1-1; 9 positions match TRBD1. The length of the CDR3 is 17 residues. In germline, CDR1 is SGHVT, CDR2 SQSDAQ. Losses at the gene ends were 3 bases for V and 1 base for J; bases not matched to a gene: 9. Here the CDR3 reads CASSFRDRAKWNTEAFF. CDR3 DNA: TGTGCCAGCAGCTTCCGGGACAGGGCTAAATGGAACACTGAAGCTTTCTTT.

Turning to this clonotype: A much larger clone is a single base away; this may be a read error. V gene TRBV25-1 combines with J gene TRBJ1-2, with 7 bases matching TRBD1. The CDR3 is 14 residues long. The germline V gene has CDR1 MGHDK and CDR2 SYGVNS. With V trimmed by 6 bases and J by 2 bases, 6 bases remained unmatched. The CDR3 sequence: CASRGDSGNYGYTF. The CDR3 nucleotides are TGTGCCAGCAGGGGGGACAGTGGGAACTATGGCTACACCTTC.

The chain uses TRBV28 and TRBJ1-2; TRBD1 matches at 9 bases. The trim removed 8 bases at V and 3 bases at J, leaving 7 bases unmatched. This CDR3 has 14 residues. Germline V lookup: CDR1 MDHEN, CDR2 SYDVKM. CDR3 nucleotides: TGTGCCAGCGTGGCCGACAGGGGGGACTATGGCTACACCTTC. Its translation is CASVADRGDYGYTF.

As for this clonotype: Possible read error: a much larger clone is one base away. The chain is built from TRBV29-1 and TRBJ1-2; D ambiguous. CDR3 length: 12 residues. Per the germline V gene, CDR1 is SQVTM and CDR2 is ANQGSEA. V lost 1 base, J lost 8 bases, and 11 bases lay in between. The CDR3 nucleotides read TGCAGCGTTGAAGGGACGGATGAGGGCTACACCTTC. This translates into CSVEGTDEGYTF.

The J gene is TRBJ1-5, the V gene TRBV6-6; a possible D gene is TRBD1 (5 bases). Per germline, CDR1 MNHNY and CDR2 SVGAGI (reference sequence). V lost 11 bases and J lost 6, with 5 bases in between. The CDR3 is 9 residues long. CDR3 protein: CAGGQPQHF. The CDR3 bases are TGTGCCGGGGGTCAGCCCCAGCATTTT.

To note about this clonotype: The CDR3 does not end in the conserved phenylalanine or tryptophan, so this is likely a read error. The CDR3 loop is CASKTRGPETQYL. CDR3 bases: TGTGCCAGCAAGACAAGGGGGCCGGAGACCCAGTACCTC. This sequence joins TRBV7-6 and TRBJ2-5, with 7 bases identical to TRBD1. Germline CDR1 and CDR2: SGHVS and FNYEAQ. J gave up 5 bases and V 7 bases, and 7 bases lay outside the gene matches. This CDR3 has 13 amino acids.

This sequence joins TRBV2 and TRBJ2-6; no clear D gene. Per the germline V gene, CDR1 is SNHLY and CDR2 is FYNNEI. The CDR3 has 15 amino acids. Trimming shortened V by 4 bases and J by 0 bases, and 7 bases separated the two germline ends. The CDR3 protein is CASSGKGSGANVLTF. DNA of the CDR3: TGTGCCAGCAGTGGCAAGGGCTCTGGGGCCAACGTCCTGACTTTC.

The chain joins TRBV10-2 to TRBJ1-2, with TRBD1 identical over 10 bases. This CDR3 has 15 amino acids. With 6 bases clipped from V and 7 bases from J, the junction kept 11 bases outside the gene matches. Germline V gene data show CDR1 as WSHSY and CDR2 as SAAADI. The CDR3 nucleotides read TGCGCCAGCAGGATAGAGGGACAGGGGTATAGTGGCTACACCTTC. Encoded protein: CASRIEGQGYSGYTF.

This clonotype was seen repeatedly, ten times or more. As DNA, the CDR3 is TGTGCCAGTAGCGCTCTGGGGAGCAATCAGCCCCAGCATTTT. The encoded protein is CASSALGSNQPQHF. This chain uses TRBV19 with TRBJ1-5; D is ambiguous. The CDR3 loop spans 14 amino acids. Trimming stripped 6 bases from V and 1 base from J, with 10 bases between. Germline CDR1 and CDR2: LNHDA and SQIVND (reference sequence).

The J gene is TRBJ1-1, the V gene TRBV20-1, with 7 bases identical to TRBD1. CDR1 and CDR2 from the germline V gene are DFQATT and SNEGSKA (reference sequence). The CDR3 runs to 14 residues. Trimming took 2 bases from V and 1 from J; bases not matched to a gene: 4. The CDR3 protein is CSARRQGENTEAFF. In nucleotides, the CDR3 is TGCAGTGCTAGAAGACAGGGAGAGAACACTGAAGCTTTCTTT.

This clonotype was seen once. CDR3 sequence (DNA): TGTGCCAGCACCTCGGGCGCGAGGACTAATGAAAAACTGTTTTTT. Residues: CASTSGARTNEKLFF. The chain is built from TRBV2 and TRBJ1-4; D is uncertain. Trimming removed 7 bases from V and 2 bases from J, with 14 bases in between. This CDR3 has 15 residues. Germline V gene lookup returns CDR1 SNHLY and CDR2 FYNNEI.

This clonotype was seen only a few times. The rearrangement uses TRBV7-2 and TRBJ2-7, with 13 positions matching TRBD2. This CDR3 has 20 residues. Trimming at V came to 8 bases and at J to 5 bases, leaving 24 bases not matched to a gene. Germline CDR1 SGHTA, CDR2 FQGNSA. The CDR3, as DNA: TGTGCCAGCTCTCGACGGTCTCCGGGACTAGCGGGGCTTGGCGGGGACGAGCAGTACTTC. Translated: CASSRRSPGLAGLGGDEQYF.

As concerns this clonotype: The conserved final phenylalanine or tryptophan is absent from the CDR3, which likely points to a read error. No DNA is shown, since the ends of the CDR3 on it are uncertain; the CDR3 is the one TCRdb lists. The rearrangement uses TRBV29-1 and TRBJ1-1. The germline V gene encodes CDR1 SQVTM and CDR2 ANQGSEA. The CDR3 is made up of 9 amino acids, end residues included. The CDR3 spells CSVELVGIY.